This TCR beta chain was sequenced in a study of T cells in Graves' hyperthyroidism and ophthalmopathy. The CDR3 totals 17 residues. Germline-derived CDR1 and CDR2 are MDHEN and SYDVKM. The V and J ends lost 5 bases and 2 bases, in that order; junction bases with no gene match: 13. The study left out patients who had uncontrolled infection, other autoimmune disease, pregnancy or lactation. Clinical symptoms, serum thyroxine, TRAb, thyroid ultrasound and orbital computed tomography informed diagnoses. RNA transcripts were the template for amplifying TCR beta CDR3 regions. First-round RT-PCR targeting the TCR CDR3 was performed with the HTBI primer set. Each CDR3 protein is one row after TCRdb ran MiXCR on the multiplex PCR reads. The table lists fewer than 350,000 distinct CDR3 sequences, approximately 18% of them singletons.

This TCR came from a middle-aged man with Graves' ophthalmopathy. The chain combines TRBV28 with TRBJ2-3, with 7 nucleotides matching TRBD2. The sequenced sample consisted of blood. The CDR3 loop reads CASSPPQSGTFTDTQYF. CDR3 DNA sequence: TGTGCCAGCAGTCCCCCGCAGAGCGGGACCTTCACAGATACGCAGTATTTT.